The present T cell receptor (beta chain) was sequenced within a study of molecular identifiers for immune sequencing clone quantification. Background on the study: Replicates involved a five-way split of RNA from approximately 20,000 or 98,000 naive CD8 cells, with sequencing of four. Study conclusions and caveats: Jurkat TCR RNA that was spiked in from one cell was reportedly detectable among one million naive cells. Over 97% of effector molecules, yet under 1% of naive-cell molecules, were held by clones above 20 RNA copies. Because of identical TCR molecules sharing a barcode, sizes of highly expanded clones could be underestimated.

TCRdb reprocessed the PCR reads with MiXCR, giving one entry per CDR3 protein. The sample has 300,000 to 400,000 distinct CDR3 sequences, 20% to 25% seen once. This clonotype was found many times. What it binds is unknown. CDR1 is SGHRS and CDR2 is YFSETQ in the germline V gene. The CDR3 covers 14 residues. The J segment lost 10 bases and the V segment lost 0 bases, leaving 7 bases of the junction unmatched. The chain links TRBV5-1 to TRBJ1-3, with 7 bases that match TRBD1. Sample: naive CD8+ T cells from blood, with Jurkat cell RNA spiked in. Subset noted: FACS-sorted CD8+CD4-CCR7+CD45RA+ naive T cells. The TCR was taken from a human donor in good health. Some libraries in this study had Jurkat cell RNA spiked in. The CDR3 loop is CASSLGDSDQTIYF. In DNA form, the CDR3 reads TGCGCCAGCAGCTTGGGGGACAGCGATCAAACCATATATTTT.